This T cell receptor beta chain was sequenced for a study of T-cell reconstitution after alpha-beta-depleted transplantation in children. The study's findings and limits: Several hundred graft clones that had expanded were reportedly the source of alpha-beta T cells about two months after transplant. Some patients showed high day-60 TCRbeta diversity, which derived from surviving recipient T cells and thymic progenitors.

Unique molecular identifiers were incorporated when the TCRbeta library was constructed. TCRdb itself ran the PCR reads through MiXCR, one entry per CDR3 protein. This table has 800,000 to 1,000,000 distinct CDR3 sequences, 25% to 30% appearing once. Notes on this clonotype: The antigen remains undetermined.

Germline V gene sequence: CDR1 SGHTA, CDR2 FQGNSA. Trimming removed 4 bases from V and 2 bases from J, with 14 bases in between. The CDR3 is made up of 15 amino acids. The J gene is TRBJ2-5, the V gene TRBV7-2; no definite D call. The source material was PBMCs, mostly from graft donor cells, sampled 360 days after TCRalphabeta/CD19-depleted stem cell transplant. The clonotype originates from a boy under two years old who had a stem cell transplant for SCID, so the T cells may come from the graft donor. CDR3 sequence reads: CASSSPAAVQETQYF. The CDR3, as DNA: TGTGCCAGCAGCTCTCCGGCGGCCGTACAAGAGACCCAGTACTTC.